The 8 T cell receptor beta chains below all came from one sample that was sequenced in a study of CD8 T cells in Susac syndrome. When the RNA was reverse transcribed, random hexamers were used with an input of about 0.5 to 1 ug. TCRdb ran MiXCR on the immunoSEQ multiplex PCR reads and lists one entry per CDR3 protein. Of 140,000 to 150,000 distinct CDR3 sequences listed, 94% are singletons. Sample: CD4+ T cells from PBMCs. Receptors originate from a human donor in good health.

CDR3 nucleotides: TGTGCCAGCAGCGCGAGGGGGTGGCAGGAGACCCAGTACTTC. Translation gives CASSARGWQETQYF. The chain joins TRBV9 to TRBJ2-5, with a weak D call TRBD1 (6 bases). This CDR3 contains 14 residues. The V and J ends lost 3 bases and 5 bases respectively, with 14 bases between them. CDR1 is SGDLS and CDR2 is YYNGEE in the germline V gene.

The chain has TRBV5-1 and TRBJ2-5; unclear D gene. CDR3 size: 15 residues. The V and J ends lost 4 bases and 5 bases respectively, with 18 bases between them. Germline values: CDR1 SGHRS, CDR2 YFSETQ. The CDR3, as DNA: TGCGCCAGCAGCCTCTCAGTGGGTGCTGGGGAGACCCAGTACTTC. Residues: CASSLSVGAGETQYF.

The chain uses TRBV7-8 and TRBJ1-2; D call uncertain. CDR1 and CDR2 from the germline V gene are SGHVS and FQNEAQ. Trimming shortened V by 5 bases and J by 8 bases, and 18 bases separated the two germline ends. The CDR3 consists of 14 residues. The CDR3 loop reads CASSLSPETMGYTF. The CDR3 DNA reads as TGTGCCAGCAGCCTTTCCCCGGAGACGATGGGCTACACCTTC.

The genes are TRBV5-6 and TRBJ2-5; 10 bases match TRBD1. The CDR3 spans 15 residues. Germline V CDR1 and CDR2: SGHDT, YYEEEE. J gave up 5 bases and V 5 bases, and 9 bases lay outside the gene matches. CDR3: CASRKTGGAGETQYF. CDR3 nucleotides: TGTGCCAGCAGAAAGACAGGGGGCGCAGGGGAGACCCAGTACTTC.

The V call is TRBV6-6, the J call TRBJ2-5; D is unclear. Trimming took off 6 bases at V and 7 bases at J, with 9 bases between the two ends. The germline gives CDR1 MNHNY, CDR2 SVGAGI (reference sequence). The CDR3 contains 11 residues. The CDR3 nucleotides read TGTGCCAGCAGCCAGCAGGCGACCCAGTACTTC. Its protein is CASSQQATQYF.

This chain links TRBV5-4 with TRBJ2-1; 14 bases are a match to TRBD2. The J segment lost 8 bases and the V segment lost 4 bases, leaving 5 bases of the junction unmatched. In germline, CDR1 is SGHNT, CDR2 YYREEE (reference sequence). The CDR3 is 15 amino acids. CDR3 DNA: TGTGCCAGCAGCCGACTAGCGGGAGGGTTGGATGAGCAGTTCTTC. Its translation: CASSRLAGGLDEQFF.

The genes are TRBV3-1 and TRBJ2-5, with TRBD2 identical over 11 bases. CDR3 size: 14 residues. Trimming cost V 3 bases and J 9 bases; bases outside gene matches: 6. The germline CDR1 and CDR2 sequences are LGHDT and YNNKEL (reference sequence). This CDR3 reads CASSQAGLAESQYF. The DNA for the CDR3 is TGTGCCAGCAGCCAGGCGGGACTAGCGGAGTCCCAGTACTTC.

This chain links TRBV20-1 with TRBJ2-7; 10 bases map to TRBD2. This CDR3 spans 14 amino acids. The ends lost 6 bases at V and 0 bases at J; junction bases unmatched: 5. Per the germline V gene, CDR1 is DFQATT and CDR2 is SNEGSKA (reference sequence). The CDR3 nucleotides are TGCAGTGCACATAGCGGGGGGAGCTCCTACGAGCAGTACTTC. Translation: CSAHSGGSSYEQYF.